Listed below are T cell receptor beta chains from one sample, sequenced in a study of blood T cell repertoires in COVID-19. Libraries were prepared by immunoSEQ multiplex PCR; TCRdb keeps only in-frame clonotypes and omits some of them. Here the sample spans fewer than 650,000 clones, roughly nine tenths being singletons. Sequencing was done on a sample of peripheral blood. The receptors derive from a woman aged 45-65 years with COVID-19, enrolled during active disease. Both conserved end residues are part of each CDR3. The D gene is left open where the match is weak. Only some rows state a clone size, as once, few, many or a class for expanded clones.

j_call | clone_size | v_call | d_call | cdr3_nt | cdr3_aa
TRBJ1-1 | . | TRBV29-1 | . | TGCAGCGTTCTCCCGGCGGGGGTGGGAGCTTTCTTT | CSVLPAGVGAFF
TRBJ2-7 | . | TRBV2 | TRBD1 | TGTGCCAGCAGTACGGGACAGGGGGGCTCCTACGAGCAGTACTTC | CASSTGQGGSYEQYF
TRBJ2-2 | . | TRBV12-3/TRBV12-4 | . | TGTGCCAGCAGGCCAGGGTTCGGGGAGCTGTTTTTT | CASRPGFGELFF
TRBJ2-5 | . | TRBV19 | . | TGTGCCAGTAGTGTCCAGCTCCCGGGGGAGACCCAGTACTTC | CASSVQLPGETQYF
TRBJ2-7 | . | TRBV5-6 | TRBD1 | TGTGCCAGCAGCCGCGACAGGGCCTACGAGCAGTACTTC | CASSRDRAYEQYF
TRBJ2-3 | . | TRBV28 | TRBD1 | TGTGCCAGCAGACTCGGACAGGGGGCAGATACGCAGTATTTT | CASRLGQGADTQYF
TRBJ1-2 | . | TRBV11-2 | . | TGTGCCAGCACCTCATCGGGGGGAAACTATGGCTACACCTTC | CASTSSGGNYGYTF
TRBJ1-1 | . | TRBV28 | . | TGTGCCAGCAGTTATCTTCCGGGGGGGCCAGACACTGAAGCTTTCTTT | CASSYLPGGPDTEAFF
TRBJ2-7 | . | TRBV3-1/TRBV3-2 | . | TGTGCCAGCAGCCAAGAACAGCACAGTGACTACGAGCAGTACTTC | CASSQEQHSDYEQYF
TRBJ1-1 | . | TRBV24-1 | . | TGTGCCACCACCCCGATACGGGGGGGATGGACTGAAGCTTTCTTT | CATTPIRGGWTEAFF
TRBJ1-3 | . | TRBV18 | . | TGTGCCAGCTCACACCCTCACAGGGTGGCAGTGAACACCATATATTTT | CASSHPHRVAVNTIYF
TRBJ1-2 | . | TRBV19 | . | TGTGCCAGTAGCCGGACCGGGGATAACTATGGCTACACCTTC | CASSRTGDNYGYTF
TRBJ2-7 | . | TRBV15 | . | TGTGCCACCAGCAGTACAGAGTCCCCTCTCAAGCAGTACTTC | CATSSTESPLKQYF
TRBJ2-2 | . | TRBV4-2 | TRBD2 | TGTGCCAGCAGGTCCGGGACTAGCGGACTGAACACCGGGGAGCTGTTTTTT | CASRSGTSGLNTGELFF
TRBJ1-2 | . | TRBV29-1 | . | TGCAGCGTTGGGACAGTAAGCGGCTACACCTTC | CSVGTVSGYTF
TRBJ1-1 | . | TRBV6-5 | . | TGTGCCAGCAGTCCCTATATTCGATACACTGAAGCTTTCTTT | CASSPYIRYTEAFF
TRBJ1-2 | . | TRBV19 | . | TGTGCCAGTGTCAGGGATCTTACTAACTATGGCTACACCTTC | CASVRDLTNYGYTF
TRBJ2-1 | . | TRBV6-1 | . | TGTGCCAGCAGTGAGGCCTGGGCGGGGAAGGGTATTGAGCAGTTCTTC | CASSEAWAGKGIEQFF
TRBJ1-1 | . | TRBV5-6 | . | TGTGCCAGCAGCCCTTGGGCGGGGAGTGAAGCTTTCTTT | CASSPWAGSEAFF
TRBJ2-1 | . | TRBV12-3/TRBV12-4 | . | TGTGCCAGCAGTTTAGTACTCAGCGATGAGCAGTTCTTC | CASSLVLSDEQFF
TRBJ1-5 | . | TRBV6-5 | TRBD1 | TGTGCCAGCAGCCCCGGGACAGATAGCAATCAGCCCCAGCATTTT | CASSPGTDSNQPQHF
TRBJ1-1 | . | TRBV6-5 | TRBD1 | TGTGCCAGCCGGGACAGGGGTTTCTTGAACACTGAAGCTTTCTTT | CASRDRGFLNTEAFF
TRBJ1-5 | . | TRBV19 | TRBD1 | TGTGCCAGTAGTACGCTTCGACGGACAGGGGGCGCGCAGAGTCAGCCCCAGCATTTT | CASSTLRRTGGAQSQPQHF
TRBJ2-7 | . | TRBV5-1 | TRBD2 | TGCGCCAGCAGCAAAGCGGGCGGCGGGGGCGAGCAGTACTTC | CASSKAGGGGEQYF
TRBJ1-2 | once | TRBV5-1 | . | TGCGCCAGCAGCTTGGACACAGGGAACTATGGCTACACCTTC | CASSLDTGNYGYTF
TRBJ1-2 | . | TRBV5-1 | . | TGCGCCAGCAGCTCCCTTCAGGGGACTAGCTATGGCTACACCTTC | CASSSLQGTSYGYTF
TRBJ2-3 | . | TRBV28 | . | TGTGCCAGCAACCTAGTCCCCCAGGATACGCAGTATTTT | CASNLVPQDTQYF
TRBJ2-5 | . | TRBV7-8 | . | TGTGCCAGCAGCTTAGTACCGAGTGAGACCCAGTACTTC | CASSLVPSETQYF
TRBJ2-3 | . | TRBV28 | . | TGTGCCAGCAGCCTCGGTGGTAGCGGCCGCGATACGCAGTATTTT | CASSLGGSGRDTQYF
TRBJ2-7 | . | TRBV11-2 | TRBD1 | TGTGCCAGCAGACCCTCGACAGGGGTCGAGCAGTACTTC | CASRPSTGVEQYF
TRBJ1-5 | . | TRBV18 | . | TGTGCCAGCTCACCGAGCCGGTACAATCAGCCCCAGCATTTT | CASSPSRYNQPQHF
TRBJ2-7 | . | TRBV5-1 | . | TGCGCCAGCAGCCTGGAGGGGACAGCCTCCTACGAGCAGTACTTC | CASSLEGTASYEQYF
TRBJ2-7 | once | TRBV11-2 | . | TGTGCCAGCAGCTCGAGTTCGGGAGAGCAGTACTTC | CASSSSSGEQYF
TRBJ1-1 | . | TRBV6-6 | . | TGTGCCAGCAGACCCGGACAGACTAACACTGAAGCTTTCTTT | CASRPGQTNTEAFF
TRBJ2-4 | . | TRBV5-1 | TRBD1 | TGCGCCAGCAGCTTGGTAGGGGGCAAAACGAACATTCAGTACTTC | CASSLVGGKTNIQYF
TRBJ1-1 | . | TRBV19 | TRBD1 | TGTGCCTCCAGGACAGGGAACACTGAAGCTTTCTTT | CASRTGNTEAFF
TRBJ1-2 | . | TRBV6-1 | . | TGTGCCAGCAGTGAATACAACTCGGGAGGCTACACCTTC | CASSEYNSGGYTF
TRBJ2-7 | . | TRBV6-5 | . | TGTGCCAGCAGTAGTGGGGGGTATTCCTACGAGCAGTACTTC | CASSSGGYSYEQYF
TRBJ1-1 | . | TRBV2 | TRBD1 | TGTGCCAGCAGTCCAGACAGGGATGCTTTCTTT | CASSPDRDAFF
TRBJ1-1 | . | TRBV11-2 | . | TGTGCCAGCAGCAGAATTCTCGGCCCAGGGGCTGAAGCTTTCTTT | CASSRILGPGAEAFF
TRBJ1-3 | . | TRBV6-5 | . | TGTGCCAGCAGTTACATCCTCGGAGGGGCCACCATATATTTT | CASSYILGGATIYF
TRBJ2-1 | . | TRBV2 | . | TGTGCCAGCAGGGCCGGACAGTACAATGAGCAGTTCTTC | CASRAGQYNEQFF
TRBJ1-3 | . | TRBV9 | TRBD1 | TGTGCCAGCAGCACCCAAACAGGGGATTTCGTCGGAAACACCATATATTTT | CASSTQTGDFVGNTIYF
TRBJ2-7 | once | TRBV27 | . | TGTGCCAGCAGTCCCGGAGGGTTGCCCTACGAGCAGTACTTC | CASSPGGLPYEQYF
TRBJ1-4 | few | TRBV5-1 | . | TGCGCCAGCAGCTTGGGACAGCTAAATGAAAAACTGTTTTTT | CASSLGQLNEKLFF
TRBJ2-7 | . | TRBV5-8 | . | TGTGCCAGCAGCTTGGAAGGGGCCGAGCAGTACTTC | CASSLEGAEQYF
TRBJ2-1 | . | TRBV7-2 | TRBD2 | TGTGCCAGCAGCTTACTAGCGGGGGCGTACAATGAGCAGTTCTTC | CASSLLAGAYNEQFF
TRBJ1-1 | . | TRBV12-3/TRBV12-4 | . | TGTGCCAGCAGTTTCCTTGAGGCCACTGAAGCTTTCTTT | CASSFLEATEAFF
TRBJ2-2 | . | TRBV2 | TRBD2 | TGTGCCAGCAGAGCGGGGGGGCCCACCGGGGAGCTGTTTTTT | CASRAGGPTGELFF
TRBJ1-5 | . | TRBV14 | . | TGTGCCAGCAGCCAAGAAAAGACTTCAGGACATAGCAATCAGCCCCAGCATTTT | CASSQEKTSGHSNQPQHF
TRBJ1-1 | . | TRBV2 | . | TGTGCCAGCAGCCCAGGGGTGGAGACTGAAGCTTTCTTT | CASSPGVETEAFF
TRBJ2-7 | . | TRBV4-2 | . | TGTGCCAGCAGCCAAGAGGATAGCGGACTCTCCTACGAGCAGTACTTC | CASSQEDSGLSYEQYF
TRBJ2-7 | once | TRBV28 | . | TGTGCCAGCACAAAAGACACCATCTACGAGCAGTACTTC | CASTKDTIYEQYF
TRBJ1-1 | . | TRBV9 | . | TGTGCCAGCAGCTCCCGGACTGACGGGAACACTGAAGCTTTCTTT | CASSSRTDGNTEAFF
TRBJ1-2 | . | TRBV11-2 | TRBD1 | TGTGCCAGCAGCTTAGGAGGGGGCAGAAATACTCCTAACTATGGCTACACCTTC | CASSLGGGRNTPNYGYTF
TRBJ1-2 | once | TRBV2 | TRBD1 | TGTGCCAGCATTAGTGGACAGGGGGGCTATGGCTACACCTTC | CASISGQGGYGYTF
TRBJ1-1 | once | TRBV5-6 | TRBD1 | TGTGCCAGCAGCCTAGAACCAAGACAGGGTTTTGGTTTCTTT | CASSLEPRQGFGFF